Listed here are 8 T cell receptor beta chains from one sample, sequenced in a study of T cell repertoires in cytomegalovirus infection (dated by TCRdb to between 2018 and 2021). Instrument on record: Illumina HiSeq 1500. TCRdb took the public reads, trimmed them with fastp at Q25, ran MiXCR for clone calling and kept in-frame beta chains. For every CDR3 protein sequence, its rows merge into one entry that carries the most common genes and DNA. Across this sample there are a few hundred thousand distinct CDR3 sequences, with about 13% seen only once. The ten largest clones take up 8.8% of the sample. The sample comprised PBMCs. Receptor source: a human donor in good health (CMV status not recorded). Some clones in this sample may be carry-over from other donors' samples.

In this sample, this clonotype turned up many times. The J gene is TRBJ1-2, the V gene TRBV28; a weak D match, TRBD1 (5 bases). The V end lost 1 base, the J end lost 4 bases, and 13 bases lay between the germline ends. This CDR3 comprises 15 residues. Germline V CDR1 and CDR2: MDHEN, SYDVKM. The DNA for the CDR3 is TGTGCCAGCAGTTTATACGGCAGGGAAACCTATGGCTACACCTTC. Its protein is CASSLYGRETYGYTF.

The chain links TRBV5-1 to TRBJ1-1; D remains ambiguous. Germline V lookup: CDR1 SGHRS, CDR2 YFSETQ. With 0 bases removed from V and 5 bases from J, the gap between germline ends came to 17 bases. The CDR3 is made up of 16 amino acids. The CDR3 nucleotides are TGCGCCAGCAGCTTGGATGGGCCGGCCCGGGGTACTGAAGCTTTCTTT. This sequence encodes CASSLDGPARGTEAFF.

This chain joins TRBV14 and TRBJ2-7, with TRBD1 matching 11 bases. CDR1 and CDR2 from the germline V gene are SGHDN and FVKESK. The CDR3 loop spans 15 amino acids. The V and J ends lost 5 bases and 3 bases, in that order; junction bases with no gene match: 6. CDR3 DNA: TGTGCCAGCAGCGTCCGGGACAGGGGGATCTACGAGCAGTACTTC. Amino acids: CASSVRDRGIYEQYF.

This clonotype was recorded a few times. V gene TRBV6-1 combines with J gene TRBJ2-2, with a weak D call TRBD1 (5 bases). Trimming cost V 6 bases and J 7 bases, with 6 bases left between them. CDR3 size: 11 residues. In germline, CDR1 is MNHNS, CDR2 SASEGT. This chain's CDR3 is CASSDSGELFF. The CDR3 nucleotides read TGTGCCAGCAGCGACAGCGGGGAGCTGTTTTTT.

The chain recombines TRBV2 with TRBJ1-6; 7 nucleotides line up with TRBD1. The germline V gene encodes CDR1 SNHLY and CDR2 FYNNEI. The V and J ends lost 6 bases and 7 bases, in that order; junction bases with no gene match: 6. The CDR3 extends over 14 amino acids. The CDR3 bases are TGTGCCAGCAGACTGACAGGGTGGAATTCACCCCTCCACTTT. This gives the protein CASRLTGWNSPLHF.

This chain joins TRBV29-1 and TRBJ1-1; 9 positions agree with TRBD1. The V segment lost 6 bases and the J segment 4 bases; nucleotides outside the gene matches: 3. The CDR3 is 12 residues long. Germline CDR1 and CDR2: SQVTM and ANQGSEA. The CDR3 protein is CSVKDRGTEAFF. The CDR3 DNA reads TGCAGCGTGAAGGACAGGGGCACTGAAGCTTTCTTT. The full variable domain, with the rest looked up from reference TRBV29-1 and TRBJ1-1, is SAVISQKPSRDICQRGTSLTIQCQVDSQVTMMFWYRQQPGQSLTLIATANQGSEATYESGFVIDKFPISRPNLTFSTLTVSNMSPEDSSIYLCSVKDRGTEAFFGQGTRLTVV.

This rearrangement joins TRBV19 to TRBJ1-1, with TRBD1 matching 7 bases. Germline assignment: CDR1 LNHDA and CDR2 SQIVND (reference sequence). The CDR3 sequence is 14 residues long. V gave up 6 bases and J gave up 0 bases; unmatched junction bases: 4. CDR3 DNA sequence: TGTGCCAGTAGGTTACAGGGGTTGAACACTGAAGCTTTCTTT. Translation gives CASRLQGLNTEAFF.

This clonotype was observed at least ten times. This sequence joins TRBV7-3 and TRBJ2-1, with 11 nucleotides matching TRBD2. The CDR3 has 15 amino acids. CDR1 is SGHTA, CDR2 FQGTGA, per germline. The J segment lost 5 bases and the V segment lost 2 bases, leaving 2 bases of the junction unmatched. CDR3 region: CASSLRLAGHNEQFF. CDR3 bases: TGTGCCAGCAGCTTACGACTAGCGGGGCACAATGAGCAGTTCTTC.